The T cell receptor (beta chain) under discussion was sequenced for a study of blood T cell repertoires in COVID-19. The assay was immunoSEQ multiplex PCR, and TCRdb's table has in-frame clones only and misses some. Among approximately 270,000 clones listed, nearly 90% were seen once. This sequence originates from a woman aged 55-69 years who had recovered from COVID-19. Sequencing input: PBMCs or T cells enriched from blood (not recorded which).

The CDR3 region is CASSFRDRDSADTQYF. The CDR3 DNA is TGTGCCAGCAGCTTCAGGGACAGGGATAGCGCAGATACGCAGTATTTT. This chain connects TRBV7-9 to TRBJ2-3, with 9 positions matching TRBD1. The junction had 8 bases not matched to a gene; V was cut back by 3 bases and J by 4 bases. The CDR3 totals 16 residues. Germline V gene sequence: CDR1 SEHNR, CDR2 FQNEAQ (reference sequence).